Below, 18 T cell receptor beta chains from the same sample are listed, as sequenced in a study of blood T cell repertoires in COVID-19. Libraries were prepared by immunoSEQ multiplex PCR; TCRdb keeps only in-frame clonotypes and omits some of them. Of a few hundred thousand clones listed, 75% to 90% are singletons. Source material: peripheral blood. The receptors were sampled from a middle-aged man with acute or convalescent COVID-19.

The V call is TRBV29-1, the J call TRBJ2-7, with D possibly matching TRBD1 (6 bases). The germline V gene has CDR1 SQVTM and CDR2 ANQGSEA. CDR3 length: 15 amino acids. The V and J ends lost 1 base and 0 bases respectively, with 13 bases between them. CDR3 protein: CSVEGTPTGSYEQYF. The CDR3 DNA follows: TGCAGCGTTGAAGGGACGCCGACAGGCTCCTACGAGCAGTACTTC.

This sequence joins TRBV7-9 and TRBJ2-1, with a tentative D call TRBD1 (5 bases). Germline-derived CDR1 and CDR2 are SEHNR and FQNEAQ (reference sequence). CDR3 size: 15 residues. V lost 4 bases and J lost 4, with 14 bases in between. CDR3 nucleotides: TGTGCCAGCAGCTGGACAACCGGCAGTTACAATGAGCAGTTCTTC. Its translation is CASSWTTGSYNEQFF.

This sequence joins TRBV18 and TRBJ1-1; TRBD1 aligns across 7 bases. J was trimmed by 4 bases and V by 0 bases; bases with no gene match: 5. CDR1 KGHSH and CDR2 LQKENI come from the germline V gene. This CDR3 has 15 residues. CDR3 residues: CASSPPGRGSTEAFF. DNA of the CDR3: TGTGCCAGCTCACCACCGGGCAGGGGGAGCACTGAAGCTTTCTTT.

Notes on this clone: Other nucleotide sequences from this sample produce the same CDR3. The gene calls are TRBV12-3 or TRBV12-4 and TRBJ2-2; D remains ambiguous. V dropped 2 bases and J dropped 6 bases, with 4 bases sitting between them. The CDR3 consists of 12 residues. CDR3 sequence reads: CASSLSAGELFF. The CDR3 nucleotides are TGTGCCAGCAGTTTATCGGCCGGGGAGCTGTTTTTT.

The rearrangement links TRBV9 to TRBJ2-3, with a weak D call TRBD1 (6 bases). V lost 0 bases to trimming and J lost 0 bases, with 14 bases between them. The germline CDR1 and CDR2 sequences are SGDLS and YYNGEE. This CDR3 spans 17 amino acids. The CDR3 reads CASSVGTDLSSTDTQYF. The DNA for the CDR3 is TGTGCCAGCAGCGTAGGGACAGATCTCTCTAGCACAGATACGCAGTATTTT.

The V gene is TRBV5-1, the J gene TRBJ2-3; 8 nucleotides align to TRBD2. This CDR3 has 15 amino acids. Germline V gene lookup returns CDR1 SGHRS and CDR2 YFSETQ. V shed 3 bases, J shed 3 bases, and the junction held 6 bases outside the gene matches. The CDR3 reads CASSSVAGRTDTQYF. CDR3 coding DNA: TGCGCCAGCAGCTCTGTAGCGGGGAGGACAGATACGCAGTATTTT.

V usage is TRBV19 and J usage is TRBJ2-5; a possible D gene is TRBD1 (6 bases). The CDR3 loop spans 14 amino acids. V shed 0 bases and J shed 5 bases, with 10 bases lying between them. Germline V gene data show CDR1 as LNHDA and CDR2 as SQIVND (reference sequence). The CDR3 DNA sequence: TGTGCCAGTAGTATAGATTGGGGGCGCGAGACCCAGTACTTC. Translated: CASSIDWGRETQYF. Full variable domain (missing parts from reference TRBV19 and TRBJ2-5): DGGITQSPKYLFRKEGQNVTLSCEQNLNHDAMYWYRQDPGQGLRLIYYSQIVNDFQKGDIAEGYSVSREKKESFPLTVTSAQKNPTAFYLCASSIDWGRETQYFGPGTRLLVL.

This clone was recorded once. V gene TRBV19 combines with J gene TRBJ1-2; D is ambiguous. The CDR3 covers 15 residues. Per the germline V gene, CDR1 is LNHDA and CDR2 is SQIVND (reference sequence). Trimming left V 0 bases short and J 1 base short, with 9 bases between. This CDR3 is CASSIDRGINYGYTF. CDR3 DNA sequence: TGTGCCAGTAGTATAGATCGGGGAATTAACTATGGCTACACCTTC.

This clone was recorded once. This chain connects TRBV24-1 to TRBJ2-3, with 12 bases aligning to TRBD2. The V and J ends lost 4 bases and 6 bases, in that order; junction bases with no gene match: 1. CDR1 KGHDR and CDR2 SFDVKD come from the germline V gene. The CDR3 covers 14 residues. The CDR3 sequence is CATSDGTSGDTQYF. The DNA of the CDR3 is TGTGCCACCAGTGACGGGACTAGCGGGGATACGCAGTATTTT.

This clone came up once. The chain employs TRBV9 and TRBJ1-4; D is possibly TRBD1 (5 bases). Per germline, CDR1 SGDLS and CDR2 YYNGEE. This CDR3 region has 16 residues. V was shortened by 1 base and J by 1 base, with 11 bases between the two germline ends. The CDR3 protein is CASSVLGRGTNEKLFF. The CDR3 DNA is TGTGCCAGCAGCGTATTGGGGAGGGGAACTAATGAAAAACTGTTTTTT.

The CDR3 here is CASSPTGGANEKLFF. DNA of the CDR3: TGTGCCAGCTCACCAACAGGGGGGGCTAATGAAAAACTGTTTTTT. This chain uses TRBV18 with TRBJ1-4, with 8 nucleotides matching TRBD1. Per germline, CDR1 KGHSH and CDR2 LQKENI. V shed 2 bases, J shed 3 bases, and the junction held 2 bases outside the gene matches. CDR3 length equals 15 residues.

This chain joins TRBV6-5 and TRBJ2-7; D remains ambiguous. The CDR3 contains 11 residues. Germline V lookup: CDR1 MNHEY, CDR2 SVGAGI. The CDR3, as DNA: TGTGCGAGTTTCTACTCCTACGAGCAGTACTTC. Translation gives CASFYSYEQYF.

The chain is built from TRBV19 and TRBJ1-5; possible D gene TRBD1, 6 bases. Trimming cost V 2 bases and J 9 bases, with 8 bases left between them. CDR3 length equals 12 residues. Germline values: CDR1 LNHDA, CDR2 SQIVND (reference sequence). CDR3 coding DNA: TGTGCCAGTAGTATAAGGGGGTTGCCCCAGCATTTT. This translates into CASSIRGLPQHF.

The chain combines TRBV7-8 with TRBJ1-4, with 7 bases fitting TRBD1. The germline CDR1 and CDR2 sequences are SGHVS and FQNEAQ. This CDR3 spans 15 amino acids. J lost 8 bases, V lost 5 bases, and 11 bases had no gene match. Here the CDR3 DNA reads TGTGCCAGCAGCAGGCGACAGGGCTTTAGGGAAAAACTGTTTTTT. This codes for CASSRRQGFREKLFF.

DNA of the CDR3: TGTGCCAGCAGTTTGAGCGGTCCGAGCTCCTATAATTCACCCCTCCACTTT. It translates to CASSLSGPSSYNSPLHF. The chain links TRBV27 to TRBJ1-6; D unresolved. V was clipped by 3 bases and J by 0 bases, with 12 bases between them. This CDR3 has 17 amino acids. Germline assignment: CDR1 MNHEY and CDR2 SMNVEV (reference sequence).

The chain couples TRBV12-3 or TRBV12-4 to TRBJ1-1, with D uncertain. The CDR3 extends over 13 amino acids. The V end was cut by 6 bases, the J end by 5 bases, with 13 bases between. CDR3 sequence reads: CASSLAAGTEAFF. CDR3 nucleotide sequence: TGTGCCAGCAGCCTCGCGGCGGGTACTGAAGCTTTCTTT.

The J gene is TRBJ1-1, the V gene TRBV27; D gene uncertain. Germline V gene data show CDR1 as MNHEY and CDR2 as SMNVEV (reference sequence). The CDR3 contains 13 residues. Trimming took 5 bases from V and 7 from J, leaving 14 bases between them. CDR3: CASSARRHLEAFF. As DNA, the CDR3 is TGTGCCAGCAGTGCCCGGCGGCACCTTGAAGCTTTCTTT.

The rearrangement uses TRBV7-2 and TRBJ1-3, with D tentatively TRBD1 (5 bases). With 5 bases removed from V and 0 bases from J, the gap between germline ends came to 11 bases. Germline V CDR1 and CDR2: SGHTA, FQGNSA. The CDR3 is 15 residues long. CDR3 DNA: TGTGCCAGCAGCCCCAGGGCGTCCTCTGGAAACACCATATATTTT. Translating it yields CASSPRASSGNTIYF.